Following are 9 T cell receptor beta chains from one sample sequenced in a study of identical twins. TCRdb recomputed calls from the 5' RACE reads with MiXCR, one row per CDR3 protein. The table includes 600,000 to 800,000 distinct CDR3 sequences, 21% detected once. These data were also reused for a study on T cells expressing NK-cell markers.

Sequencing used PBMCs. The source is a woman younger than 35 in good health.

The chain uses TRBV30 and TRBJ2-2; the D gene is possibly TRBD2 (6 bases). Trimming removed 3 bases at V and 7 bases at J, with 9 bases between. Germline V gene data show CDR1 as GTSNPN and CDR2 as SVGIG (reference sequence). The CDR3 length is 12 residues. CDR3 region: CAWRRGDGELFF. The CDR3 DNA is TGTGCCTGGAGGCGGGGCGACGGGGAGCTGTTTTTT.

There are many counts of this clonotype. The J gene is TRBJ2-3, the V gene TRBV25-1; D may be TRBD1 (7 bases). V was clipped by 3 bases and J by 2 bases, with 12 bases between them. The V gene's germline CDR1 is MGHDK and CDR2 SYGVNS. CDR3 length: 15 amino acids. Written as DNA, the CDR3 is TGTGCCAGCAGTGACAGGGGGACTCCCACAGATACGCAGTATTTT. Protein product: CASSDRGTPTDTQYF.

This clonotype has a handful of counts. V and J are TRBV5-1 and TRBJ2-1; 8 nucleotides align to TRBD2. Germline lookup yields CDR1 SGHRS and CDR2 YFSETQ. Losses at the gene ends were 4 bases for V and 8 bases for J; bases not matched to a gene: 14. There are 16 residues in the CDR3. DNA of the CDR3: TGCGCCAGCAGCCCGGGGGGGGCGGGAGTTTCGGATGAGCAGTTCTTC. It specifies CASSPGGAGVSDEQFF.

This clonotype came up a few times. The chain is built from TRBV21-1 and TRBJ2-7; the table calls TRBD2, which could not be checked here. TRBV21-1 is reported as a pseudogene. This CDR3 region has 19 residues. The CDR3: CASSKETSGRTESSYEQYF. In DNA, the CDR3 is TGTGCCAGCAGCAAAGAGACTAGCGGGAGGACCGAAAGCTCCTACGAGCAGTACTTC.

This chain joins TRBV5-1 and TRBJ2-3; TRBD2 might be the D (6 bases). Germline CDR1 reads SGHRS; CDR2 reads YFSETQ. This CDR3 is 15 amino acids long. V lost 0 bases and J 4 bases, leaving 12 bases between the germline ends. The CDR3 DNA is TGCGCCAGCAGCTTGGGTACTAGCATGGCAGATACGCAGTATTTT. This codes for CASSLGTSMADTQYF.

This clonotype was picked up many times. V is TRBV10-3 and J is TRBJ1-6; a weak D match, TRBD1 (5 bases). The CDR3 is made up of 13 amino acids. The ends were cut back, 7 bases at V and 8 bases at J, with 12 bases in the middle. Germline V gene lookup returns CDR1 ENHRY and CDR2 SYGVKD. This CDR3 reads CAIKRGEDSPLHF. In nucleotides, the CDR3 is TGTGCCATCAAAAGGGGTGAGGATTCACCCCTCCACTTT.

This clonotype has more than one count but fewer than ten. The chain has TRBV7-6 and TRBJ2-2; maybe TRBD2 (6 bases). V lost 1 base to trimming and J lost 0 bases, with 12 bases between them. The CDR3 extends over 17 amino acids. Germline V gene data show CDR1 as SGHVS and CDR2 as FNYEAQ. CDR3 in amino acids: CASSLVASDTNTGELFF. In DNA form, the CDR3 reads TGTGCCAGCAGCTTAGTTGCTAGCGATACGAACACCGGGGAGCTGTTTTTT.

CDR3 region: CASSQGRWNTEAFF. CDR3 DNA sequence: TGCGCCAGCAGCCAAGGACGGTGGAACACTGAAGCTTTCTTT. The J gene is TRBJ1-1, the V gene TRBV4-1; D uncertain. Per germline, CDR1 MGHRA and CDR2 YSYEKL. The CDR3 has 14 amino acids. Deletions cut 1 base from V and 1 base from J, with 7 bases between.

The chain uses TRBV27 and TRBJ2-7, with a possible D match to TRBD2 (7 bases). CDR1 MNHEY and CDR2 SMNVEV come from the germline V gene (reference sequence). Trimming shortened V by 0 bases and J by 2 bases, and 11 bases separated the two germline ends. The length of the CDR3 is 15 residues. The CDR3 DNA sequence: TGTGCCAGCAGTTTATCCCGGGGGGCCGCCTACGAGCAGTACTTC. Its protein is CASSLSRGAAYEQYF.